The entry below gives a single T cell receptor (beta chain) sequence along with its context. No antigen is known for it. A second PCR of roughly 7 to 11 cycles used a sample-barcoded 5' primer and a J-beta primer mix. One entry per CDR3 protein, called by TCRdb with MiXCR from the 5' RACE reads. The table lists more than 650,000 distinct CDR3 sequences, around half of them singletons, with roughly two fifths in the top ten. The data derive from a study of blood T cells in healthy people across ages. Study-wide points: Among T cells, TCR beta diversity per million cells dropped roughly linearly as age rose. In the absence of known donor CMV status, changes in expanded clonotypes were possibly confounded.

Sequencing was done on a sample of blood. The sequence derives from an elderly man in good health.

Written as DNA, the CDR3 is TGTGCCAGCAGAGTCGGGACGGCTCCGGGAGCTTTCTTT. Residues: CASRVGTAPGAFF. V is TRBV28 and J is TRBJ1-1, with D possibly TRBD1 on 5 matching bases. Germline loops: CDR1 MDHEN, CDR2 SYDVKM. The CDR3 covers 13 residues. Trimming took 6 bases from V and 10 from J, leaving 18 bases between them.